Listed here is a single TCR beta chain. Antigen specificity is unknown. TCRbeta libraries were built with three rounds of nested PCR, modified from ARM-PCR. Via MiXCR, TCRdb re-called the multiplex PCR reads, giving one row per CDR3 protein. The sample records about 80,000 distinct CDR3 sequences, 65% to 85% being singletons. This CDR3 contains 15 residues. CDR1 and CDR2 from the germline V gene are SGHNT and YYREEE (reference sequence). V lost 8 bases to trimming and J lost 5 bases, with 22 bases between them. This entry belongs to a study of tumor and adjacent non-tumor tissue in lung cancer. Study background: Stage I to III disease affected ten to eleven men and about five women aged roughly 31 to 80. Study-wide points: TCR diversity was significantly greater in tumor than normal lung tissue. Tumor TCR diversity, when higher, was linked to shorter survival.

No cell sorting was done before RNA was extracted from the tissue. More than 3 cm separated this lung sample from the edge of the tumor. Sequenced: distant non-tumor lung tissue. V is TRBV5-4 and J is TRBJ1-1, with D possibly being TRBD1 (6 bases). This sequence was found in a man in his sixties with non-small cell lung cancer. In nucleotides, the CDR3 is TGTGCCAGTAGATCACCGGGGGCGGCGGGGACTGAAGCTTTCTTT. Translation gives CASRSPGAAGTEAFF.